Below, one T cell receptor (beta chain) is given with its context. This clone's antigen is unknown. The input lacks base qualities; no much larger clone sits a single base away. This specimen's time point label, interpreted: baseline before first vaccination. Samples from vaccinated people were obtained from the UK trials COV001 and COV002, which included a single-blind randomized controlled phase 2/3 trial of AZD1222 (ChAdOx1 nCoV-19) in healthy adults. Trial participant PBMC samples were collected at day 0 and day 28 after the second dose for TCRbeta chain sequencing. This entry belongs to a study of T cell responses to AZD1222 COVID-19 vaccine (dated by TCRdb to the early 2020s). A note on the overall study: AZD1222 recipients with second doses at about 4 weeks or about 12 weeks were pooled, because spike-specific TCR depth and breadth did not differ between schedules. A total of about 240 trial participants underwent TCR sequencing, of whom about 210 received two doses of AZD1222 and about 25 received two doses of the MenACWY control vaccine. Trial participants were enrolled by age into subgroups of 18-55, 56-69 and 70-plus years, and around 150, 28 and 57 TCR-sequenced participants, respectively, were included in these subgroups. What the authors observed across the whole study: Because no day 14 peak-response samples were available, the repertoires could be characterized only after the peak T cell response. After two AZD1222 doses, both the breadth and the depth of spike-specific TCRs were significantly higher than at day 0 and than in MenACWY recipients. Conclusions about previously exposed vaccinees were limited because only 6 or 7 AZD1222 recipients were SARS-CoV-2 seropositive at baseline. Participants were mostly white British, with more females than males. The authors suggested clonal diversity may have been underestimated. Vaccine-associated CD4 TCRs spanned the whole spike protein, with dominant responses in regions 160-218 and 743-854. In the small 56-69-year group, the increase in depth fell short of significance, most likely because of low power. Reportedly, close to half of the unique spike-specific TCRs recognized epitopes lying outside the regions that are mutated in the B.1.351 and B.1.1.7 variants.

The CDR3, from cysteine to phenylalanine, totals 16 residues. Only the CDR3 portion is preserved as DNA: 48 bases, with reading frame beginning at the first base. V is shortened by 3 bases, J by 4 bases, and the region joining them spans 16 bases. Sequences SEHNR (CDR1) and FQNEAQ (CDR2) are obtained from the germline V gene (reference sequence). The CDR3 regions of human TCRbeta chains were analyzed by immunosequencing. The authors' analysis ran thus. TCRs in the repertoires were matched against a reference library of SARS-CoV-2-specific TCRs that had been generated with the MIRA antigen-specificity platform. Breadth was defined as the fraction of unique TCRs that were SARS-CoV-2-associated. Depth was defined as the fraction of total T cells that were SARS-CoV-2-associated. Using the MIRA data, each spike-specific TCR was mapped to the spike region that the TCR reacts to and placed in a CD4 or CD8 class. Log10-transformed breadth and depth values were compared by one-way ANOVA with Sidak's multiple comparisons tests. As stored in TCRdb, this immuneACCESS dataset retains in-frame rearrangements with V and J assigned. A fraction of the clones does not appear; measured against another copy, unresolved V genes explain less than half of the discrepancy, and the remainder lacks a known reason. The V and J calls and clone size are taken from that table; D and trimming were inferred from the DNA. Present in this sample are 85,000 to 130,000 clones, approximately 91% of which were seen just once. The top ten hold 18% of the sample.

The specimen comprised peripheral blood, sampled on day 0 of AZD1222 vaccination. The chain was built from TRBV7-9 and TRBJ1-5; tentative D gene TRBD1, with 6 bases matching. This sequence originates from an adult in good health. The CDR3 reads CASSLAGEGLNQPQHF. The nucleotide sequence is TGTGCCAGCAGCTTGGCAGGGGAGGGGCTTAATCAGCCCCAGCATTTT.